A single count supports the clone carrying this T cell receptor beta chain. This specimen belongs to a study of T-cell memory formation after mild COVID-19. CDR3 length equals 16 residues. The germline V gene has CDR1 SGHTA and CDR2 FQGNSA. V was clipped by 6 bases and J by 2 bases, with 19 bases between them. MiXCR was run by TCRdb on the 5' RACE reads, yielding one entry per CDR3 protein. The top ten clones hold 31% of a sample with more than 70,000 distinct CDR3 sequences, approximately 14% of them seen once. Source material: PBMCs or a T cell subset sorted from them (not recorded which). The clonotype originates from an adult woman who had mild COVID-19 (a few samples of this study predate the infection). Cell type and time point are not known. The chain links TRBV7-2 to TRBJ2-5; D is possibly TRBD1 (7 bases). In DNA form, the CDR3 reads TGTGCCAGCAGACTAGCCGACAGGGTGGAGCAAGAGACCCAGTACTTC. Translation gives CASRLADRVEQETQYF.